A single sample is the source of the 16 T cell receptor beta chains below, sequenced in a study of OX40 agonist ivuxolimab in advanced cancers. The repertoire was sequenced with immunoSEQ multiplex PCR; TCRdb's copy has only in-frame clones and lacks some. The sample shows some 22,000 clones, roughly 86% of them seen only once. This specimen consisted of CD4+ or CD8+ T cells sorted from blood, obtained in a trial of the OX40 agonist ivuxolimab. The origin of the receptors is an adult with an advanced solid tumor such as melanoma, head and neck, liver or kidney cancer.

This chain links TRBV27 with TRBJ1-2; possibly TRBD1 for D (6 bases). V dropped 3 bases and J dropped 0 bases, with 8 bases sitting between them. Germline V lookup: CDR1 MNHEY, CDR2 SMNVEV (reference sequence). CDR3 length equals 14 residues. CDR3 DNA: TGTGCCAGCAGTTTTGGGGGCACTAACTATGGCTACACCTTC. This sequence encodes CASSFGGTNYGYTF.

CDR3 sequence reads: CASMGAGGRDTQYF. The DNA for the CDR3 is TGTGCCAGCATGGGGGCGGGGGGGCGAGATACGCAGTATTTT. The chain joins TRBV2 to TRBJ2-3; 9 nucleotides line up with TRBD2. The CDR3 extends over 14 amino acids. The V gene's germline CDR1 is SNHLY and CDR2 FYNNEI. With V trimmed by 7 bases and J by 5 bases, 7 bases remained unmatched.

V gene TRBV30 combines with J gene TRBJ2-1; no clear D. The V end lost 0 bases, the J end lost 8 bases, and 14 bases lay between the germline ends. Germline CDR1 reads GTSNPN; CDR2 reads SVGIG (reference sequence). There are 14 residues in the CDR3. In nucleotides, the CDR3 is TGTGCCTGGAGTGTACTGGGCGGTTGGGATGAGCAGTTCTTC. It translates to CAWSVLGGWDEQFF.

V usage is TRBV7-9 and J usage is TRBJ1-5; 12 nucleotides match TRBD1. Trimming at V came to 4 bases and at J to 6 bases, leaving 4 bases not matched to a gene. Germline V gene lookup returns CDR1 SEHNR and CDR2 FQNEAQ (reference sequence). The CDR3 is made up of 15 amino acids. CDR3 DNA sequence: TGTGCCAGCAGCTCCGGGACAGGGGGCGGTCAGCCCCAGCATTTT. Translation: CASSSGTGGGQPQHF.

The V call is TRBV30, the J call TRBJ2-3; D is uncertain. This CDR3 is 13 amino acids long. Germline V lookup: CDR1 GTSNPN, CDR2 SVGIG (reference sequence). V was clipped by 7 bases and J by 5 bases, with 16 bases between them. CDR3 nucleotides: TGTGCCTTCTTGACCAATCCCGGAGATACGCAGTATTTT. Protein product: CAFLTNPGDTQYF.

This chain joins TRBV7-8 and TRBJ1-2; TRBD1 matches at 9 bases. Germline assignment: CDR1 SGHVS and CDR2 FQNEAQ. J was trimmed by 8 bases and V by 10 bases; bases with no gene match: 8. The CDR3 consists of 12 residues. CDR3 DNA: TGTGCCACCGGGACAGGGAAAGGAGGCTACACCTTC. Protein: CATGTGKGGYTF. Supplemented by reference TRBV7-8 and TRBJ1-2, the full variable domain reads GAGVSQSPRYKVAKRGQDVALRCDPISGHVSLFWYQQALGQGPEFLTYFQNEAQLDKSGLPSDRFFAERPEGSVSTLKIQRTQQEDSAVYLCATGTGKGGYTFGSGTRLTVV.

This clone appeared once. This rearrangement joins TRBV5-1 to TRBJ2-2; D is perhaps TRBD1 (6 bases). V gave up 1 base and J gave up 5 bases, with 18 bases separating them. CDR3 length: 17 residues. Germline CDR1 SGHRS, CDR2 YFSETQ. CDR3 nucleotide sequence: TGCGCCAGCAGCTTGAATCGGGCAGGGGCGACAACCGGGGAGCTGTTTTTT. This translates into CASSLNRAGATTGELFF.

This clone has a handful of counts. The chain joins TRBV4-1 to TRBJ2-3; 8 bases match TRBD2. The CDR3 has 15 amino acids. The germline V gene encodes CDR1 MGHRA and CDR2 YSYEKL. The junction had 3 bases not matched to a gene; V was cut back by 2 bases and J by 2 bases. The CDR3, as DNA: TGCGCCAGCAGCCAAACAGCGGGGGCCACAGATACGCAGTATTTT. This translates into CASSQTAGATDTQYF.

Here the CDR3 reads CASSSLRDGLYEQYF. Here the CDR3 DNA reads TGTGCCAGCAGCTCGCTCCGGGACGGACTCTACGAGCAGTACTTC. The chain carries TRBV13 and TRBJ2-5; D possibly uses TRBD1 or TRBD2 (5 bases each). The end of the DNA is better explained by TRBJ2-7, so the J call may be wrong. The V gene's germline CDR1 is PRHDT and CDR2 FYEKMQ (reference sequence). This CDR3 region has 15 residues.

The CDR3 spells CASTGDSDEKLFF. DNA for the CDR3: TGTGCCAGCACTGGAGACAGCGATGAAAAACTGTTTTTT. The chain links TRBV7-9 to TRBJ1-4; perhaps TRBD1 as D (5 bases). V dropped 7 bases and J dropped 6 bases, with 12 bases sitting between them. The CDR3 length is 13 residues. Per germline, CDR1 SEHNR and CDR2 FQNEAQ (reference sequence).

The rearrangement joins TRBV4-1 to TRBJ1-1; D remains ambiguous. The CDR3 loop spans 15 amino acids. Germline values: CDR1 MGHRA, CDR2 YSYEKL. V was shortened by 1 base and J by 0 bases, with 9 bases between the two germline ends. CDR3 in amino acids: CASSQAYEMNTEAFF. Here the CDR3 DNA reads TGCGCCAGCAGCCAAGCCTATGAAATGAACACTGAAGCTTTCTTT.

By share, this clone ranks as medium-sized. This chain joins TRBV6-5 and TRBJ2-1; the match to TRBD1 covers 11 bases. J gave up 3 bases and V 6 bases, and 4 bases lay outside the gene matches. Germline CDR1 MNHEY, CDR2 SVGAGI. This CDR3 is built from 15 residues. CDR3 protein: CASSPGTGGYNEQFF. Here the CDR3 DNA reads TGTGCCAGCAGCCCCGGGACAGGGGGCTACAATGAGCAGTTCTTC.

The chain combines TRBV9 with TRBJ1-2; possibly TRBD1 for D (6 bases). This CDR3 spans 14 amino acids. Germline V gene lookup returns CDR1 SGDLS and CDR2 YYNGEE. V lost 4 bases, J lost 4 bases, and 14 bases lay in between. The CDR3 region has the DNA TGTGCCAGCAGCCCGGCAGGGGAGGGCTATGGCTACACCTTC. Amino acids: CASSPAGEGYGYTF.

CDR3 loop: CASVEEGEQYF. The CDR3 DNA is TGCGCCAGCGTTGAGGAAGGGGAGCAGTACTTC. This chain links TRBV10-1 with TRBJ2-7; D unclear. Germline values: CDR1 WNHNN, CDR2 SYGVQD (reference sequence). V lost 8 bases to trimming and J lost 7 bases, with 12 bases between them. This CDR3 is 11 amino acids long.

V gene TRBV30 combines with J gene TRBJ2-3; 8 bases are shared with TRBD1. The CDR3 extends over 14 amino acids. Germline assignment: CDR1 GTSNPN and CDR2 SVGIG (reference sequence). V shed 7 bases and J 2 bases; nucleotides not matched to a gene: 8. The CDR3 DNA is TGTGCCTTCTCCAGGACAGGGATCACAGATACGCAGTATTTT. Protein sequence: CAFSRTGITDTQYF.

The genes are TRBV7-6 and TRBJ2-2; TRBD1 matches 8 bases. The CDR3 is made up of 20 amino acids. Germline assignment: CDR1 SGHVS and CDR2 FNYEAQ. Trimming at V came to 0 bases and at J to 4 bases, leaving 16 bases not matched to a gene. CDR3 loop: CASSLAGLGDRGRGTGELFF. DNA for the CDR3: TGTGCCAGCAGCTTAGCGGGCCTTGGTGACAGGGGCCGAGGCACCGGGGAGCTGTTTTTT. Supplemented by reference TRBV7-6 and TRBJ2-2, the full variable domain reads GAGVSQSPRYKVTKRGQDVALRCDPISGHVSLYWYRQALGQGPEFLTYFNYEAQQDKSGLPNDRFSAERPEGSISTLTIQRTEQRDSAMYRCASSLAGLGDRGRGTGELFFGEGSRLTVL.